These T cell receptor beta chains were read from a single sample in a study of beta chain features in type 1 diabetes. Sequenced by immunoSEQ multiplex PCR; TCRdb stores in-frame clones only, minus some. The sample lists 140,000 to 150,000 clones; 10% were seen once. Sequenced: naive CD4+ T cells from blood. These receptors were taken from a man between 18 and 29 years old in good health. Both conserved end residues are part of each CDR3. The D gene is left open where the match is weak. Clone sizes are given selectively: once, few, many, or a class where the clone is expanded.

J	V	size	D	DNA	CDR3
TRBJ2-7	TRBV7-2	many	.	TGTGCCAGCAGCATCGGTCCAGGGATCTACGAGCAGTACTTC	CASSIGPGIYEQYF
TRBJ2-5	TRBV7-7	.	.	TGTGCCAGCAGCTTTTGGGGGGACCAAGAGACCCAGTACTTC	CASSFWGDQETQYF
TRBJ1-4	TRBV7-2	few	.	TGTGCCAGCAGCGCGGGGATTAATGAAAAACTGTTTTTT	CASSAGINEKLFF
TRBJ2-6	TRBV14	few	TRBD1	TGTGCCAGCAGCCAGACCGGGACAGTCCCCTCTGGGGCCAACGTCCTGACTTTC	CASSQTGTVPSGANVLTF
TRBJ2-1	TRBV29-1	many	.	TGCAGCGTTGAAGATTCTGGGGGGAGGTTTGAGCAGTTCTTC	CSVEDSGGRFEQFF
TRBJ1-5	TRBV4-3	.	TRBD1	TGCGCCAGCAGCCGAAAATGGGCAGGGGGCGAAGTTCAGCCCCAGCATTTT	CASSRKWAGGEVQPQHF
TRBJ1-5	TRBV2	.	.	TGTGCCAGCAGTGTACCAGATCAGCCCCAGCATTTT	CASSVPDQPQHF
TRBJ2-5	TRBV7-2	.	TRBD1	TGTGCCAGCAGCTTAACAGGGGGCCGAGAGACCCAGTACTTC	CASSLTGGRETQYF
TRBJ2-5	TRBV7-9	many	.	TGTGCCATCACCGCGGCCGGCGGGACCCAGTACTTC	CAITAAGGTQYF
TRBJ2-3	TRBV30	few	.	TGTGCCTGGGGGCGATTAGAGCTAAGCACAGATACGCAGTATTTT	CAWGRLELSTDTQYF
TRBJ2-3	TRBV5-1	.	TRBD2	TGCGCCAGCAGCCTGGGACTAGCGGGGGCACCAGTCACAGATACGCAGTATTTT	CASSLGLAGAPVTDTQYF
TRBJ2-2	TRBV7-2	few	.	TGTGCCAGCAGCTTTATGTGGGGGCTGGGCACCGGGGAGCTGTTTTTT	CASSFMWGLGTGELFF
TRBJ2-4	TRBV20-1	few	TRBD2	TGCAGTGTGGGGGGGTCAAACATTCAGTACTTC	CSVGGSNIQYF
TRBJ1-2	TRBV30	.	.	TGTGCCTGGAGTGTACTACAGGGCGATGGCTACACCTTC	CAWSVLQGDGYTF
TRBJ2-1	TRBV7-2	few	TRBD1	TGTGCCAGCAGCTTAAGGGGACAGACTTACAATGAGCAGTTCTTC	CASSLRGQTYNEQFF
TRBJ2-7	TRBV4-2	.	TRBD2	TGTGCCAGCAGCGCGGAGCGGGGGGGAAACGAGCAGTACTTC	CASSAERGGNEQYF
TRBJ1-4	TRBV6-5	few	TRBD1	TGTGCCAGCACCGGACAGGGGGCTAATGAAAAACTGTTTTTT	CASTGQGANEKLFF
TRBJ2-5	TRBV7-2	.	.	TGTGCCAGCAGCTTAGAGGGCGGGGGCCCCTCGTACTTC	CASSLEGGGPSYF
TRBJ2-5	TRBV29-1	many	.	TGCAGCTCGGGGGATGAGACCCAGTACTTC	CSSGDETQYF
TRBJ2-6	TRBV4-1	few	.	TGCGCCAGCAGCCCTCCTAGAGGGGCCAACGTCCTGACTTTC	CASSPPRGANVLTF
TRBJ2-1	TRBV4-3	few	.	TGCGCCAGCAGCCAAGACCTAATTTACAATGAGCAGTTCTTC	CASSQDLIYNEQFF
TRBJ1-3	TRBV18	.	.	TGTGCCAGCTCATCCTCCTTTGGAAACACCATATATTTT	CASSSSFGNTIYF
TRBJ2-6	TRBV6-6	.	.	TGTGCCAGCATCAGCTCTGGGGCCAACGTCCTGACTTTC	CASISSGANVLTF
TRBJ2-7	TRBV15	.	TRBD1	TGTGCCACCAGCAGAGATTCCGGGACAGGGGGCTCCGAGCAGTACTTC	CATSRDSGTGGSEQYF
TRBJ2-7	TRBV7-2	few	.	TGTGCCAGCAGCTTTCCGGACGGGATTGGGGAGCAGTACTTC	CASSFPDGIGEQYF
TRBJ1-6	TRBV10-2	few	TRBD1	TGCGCCAGCAGTCGGACGGGACAGCCTACCAATTCACCCCTCCACTTT	CASSRTGQPTNSPLHF
TRBJ2-7	TRBV30	few	TRBD1	TGTGCCTGGACGGGACAGGGCTCCTACGAGCAGTACTTC	CAWTGQGSYEQYF
TRBJ2-3	TRBV5-1	few	TRBD1	TGCGCCAGCAACCGGGACAGGGGTATAGATACGCAGTATTTT	CASNRDRGIDTQYF
TRBJ2-1	TRBV6-5	.	TRBD2	TGTGCCAGCAGTCCGGTAGCGGGTGAGCAGTTCTTC	CASSPVAGEQFF
TRBJ2-3	TRBV4-2	many	TRBD2	TGTGCCAGCAGCCTAGGGGGCCTAGCGGGGGCGGCAGATACGCAGTATTTT	CASSLGGLAGAADTQYF
TRBJ2-2	TRBV19	few	.	TGTGCCAGTAGTATCGACAGGAGAGGGAACACCGGGGAGCTGTTTTTT	CASSIDRRGNTGELFF
TRBJ2-1	TRBV7-2	few	TRBD1	TGTGCCAGCAGCCCGGACAGGCTACTTTACAATGAGCAGTTCTTC	CASSPDRLLYNEQFF
TRBJ1-1	TRBV4-2	few	TRBD1	TGTGCCAGCAGCCAAGATGTACAGGGGGGGTCCGTTTACTTT	CASSQDVQGGSVYF
TRBJ2-1	TRBV28	few	TRBD2	TGTGCCAGCAGGACTAGCGGGGGACACAATGAGCAGTTCTTC	CASRTSGGHNEQFF
TRBJ1-1	TRBV14	.	.	TGTGCCAGCAGCGGCCAGGGGTTGGGCACTGAAGCTTTCTTT	CASSGQGLGTEAFF
TRBJ2-6	TRBV9	.	.	TGTGCCAGCAGCCCTCGGGGAGCATTCTCTGGGGCCAACGTCCTGACTTTC	CASSPRGAFSGANVLTF
TRBJ2-5	TRBV7-2	few	.	TGTGCCAGCAGCTCCCAACACGGGTCCGAGACCCAGTACTTC	CASSSQHGSETQYF
TRBJ2-7	TRBV6-7	.	.	TGTGCCAGCAGTTGGGAGGCTTCGGGGGAGCAGTACTTC	CASSWEASGEQYF
TRBJ2-1	TRBV7-2	many	.	TGTGCCAGCAGCTTAGACAGGTTGAATGAGCAGTTCTTC	CASSLDRLNEQFF
TRBJ2-1	TRBV30	few	.	TGTGCCTGGAGTAGGGTGGACGCGGGGCCCTACAATGAGCAGTTCTTC	CAWSRVDAGPYNEQFF
TRBJ2-7	TRBV7-8	few	TRBD2	TGTGCCAGCAGCGCTCCGGGACTAGCCACCCCATACGAGCAGTACTTC	CASSAPGLATPYEQYF
TRBJ2-7	TRBV5-1	few	.	TGCGCCAGCAGCTTGGACGGGTTCTACGAGCAGTACTTC	CASSLDGFYEQYF
TRBJ2-7	TRBV10-2	few	TRBD1	TGCGCCAGCAGTGAGCGACAGGGGGCCTACGAGCAGTACTTC	CASSERQGAYEQYF